One and the same sample provided the 9 T cell receptor beta chains below, sequenced in a study of blood T cells in healthy people across ages. The second PCR ran roughly 7 to 12 cycles with a sample-barcoded 5' primer and J-beta primers. TCRdb recomputed calls from the 5' RACE reads with MiXCR, one row per CDR3 protein. Of 1,500,000 or so distinct CDR3 sequences in the sample, about 42% are singletons; the top ten hold 4%. The sample was blood. The receptor source for this set is a woman aged 18-30 years in good health.

This chain connects TRBV4-1 to TRBJ1-5; D unresolved. The CDR3 totals 15 residues. Trimming pared 0 bases from V and 5 bases from J, leaving 11 bases between. In germline, CDR1 is MGHRA, CDR2 YSYEKL. The DNA of the CDR3 is TGCGCCAGCAGCCAAGATGGGGATCCCGATCAGCCCCAGCATTTT. Its protein is CASSQDGDPDQPQHF.

V is TRBV6-2 or TRBV6-3 and J is TRBJ2-7, with D unclear. This CDR3 comprises 12 residues. Germline V CDR1 and CDR2: MNHEY, SVGEGT. V was clipped by 5 bases and J by 9 bases, with 14 bases between them. This chain's CDR3 is CASSLRPTGQYF. The CDR3, as DNA: TGTGCCAGCAGTCTTCGGCCCACCGGGCAGTACTTC.

This chain uses TRBV7-9 with TRBJ2-5, with TRBD2 matching 13 bases. The CDR3 consists of 18 residues. The V and J ends lost 5 bases and 11 bases, in that order; junction bases with no gene match: 20. Germline V gene data show CDR1 as SEHNR and CDR2 as FQNEAQ (reference sequence). CDR3 nucleotides: TGTGCCAGCAGCGACCCCACTAGCGGGAGGGCCTATTACAATGAGCAGTACTTC. Encoded protein: CASSDPTSGRAYYNEQYF. The variable domain in full, with the rest retrieved from reference TRBV7-9 and TRBJ2-5, is DTGVSQNPRHKITKRGQNVTFRCDPISEHNRLYWYRQTLGQGPEFLTYFQNEAQLEKSRLLSDRFSAERPKGSFSTLEIQRTEQGDSAMYLCASSDPTSGRAYYNEQYFGPGTRLLVL.

CDR3 in DNA: TGTGCCAGCAGTGAACTCGGACGGAACTCCTACGAGCAGTACTTC. Protein: CASSELGRNSYEQYF. The rearrangement joins TRBV6-2 or TRBV6-3 to TRBJ2-7; no firm D call. The CDR3 consists of 15 residues. Germline V CDR1 and CDR2: MNHEY, SVGEGT. V lost 5 bases, J lost 0 bases, and 14 bases lay in between.

A note on this clonotype: One end of the junction fails to match germline, which may point to a read error. The V gene is TRBV4-3, the J gene TRBJ2-1, with D unresolved. CDR3 size: 14 residues. Germline V gene data show CDR1 as LGHNA and CDR2 as YSLEER. For the CDR3, the DNA is TGCGCCAGCAGCCAACGTACCTCCAACAATGAGCAGTTCTTC. It encodes CASSQRTSNNEQFF.

The chain uses TRBV6-2 or TRBV6-3 and TRBJ1-6, with 9 bases aligning to TRBD1. This CDR3 has 16 amino acids. With V trimmed by 5 bases and J by 9 bases, 11 bases remained unmatched. Germline loops: CDR1 MNHEY, CDR2 SVGEGT. CDR3 loop: CASSHRDRVSFSPLHF. The CDR3 DNA sequence: TGTGCCAGCAGTCACCGGGACAGGGTGTCGTTTTCACCCCTCCACTTT.

The chain combines TRBV12-3 or TRBV12-4 with TRBJ2-1, with 9 bases matching TRBD2. The CDR3 consists of 19 residues. V was clipped by 4 bases and J by 0 bases; unmatched bases: 13. For the CDR3, the DNA is TGTGCCAGCAGTTCCAAGAATAGCGGGGGTTCGAGCTCCTACAATGAGCAGTTCTTC. It encodes CASSSKNSGGSSSYNEQFF.

This chain uses TRBV2 with TRBJ1-2, with a weak D call TRBD1 (5 bases). Germline CDR1 SNHLY, CDR2 FYNNEI. V lost 6 bases, J lost 3 bases, and 14 bases lay in between. The CDR3 is 14 residues long. The CDR3 region is CASSLQGSYYGYTF. The DNA for the CDR3 is TGTGCCAGCAGCCTCCAGGGATCCTACTATGGCTACACCTTC.

About this clonotype itself: One base away lies a much larger clone, so this may be a sequencing read error. The genes are TRBV5-1 and TRBJ2-5; D might be TRBD1 (5 bases). Germline values: CDR1 SGHRS, CDR2 YFSETQ. The CDR3 is made up of 14 amino acids. The V end was cut by 1 base, the J end by 13 bases, with 20 bases between. CDR3 DNA: TGCGCCAGCAGCTTGCTACAGGCTGAAGACGAGCGGTACTTC. As protein: CASSLLQAEDERYF.